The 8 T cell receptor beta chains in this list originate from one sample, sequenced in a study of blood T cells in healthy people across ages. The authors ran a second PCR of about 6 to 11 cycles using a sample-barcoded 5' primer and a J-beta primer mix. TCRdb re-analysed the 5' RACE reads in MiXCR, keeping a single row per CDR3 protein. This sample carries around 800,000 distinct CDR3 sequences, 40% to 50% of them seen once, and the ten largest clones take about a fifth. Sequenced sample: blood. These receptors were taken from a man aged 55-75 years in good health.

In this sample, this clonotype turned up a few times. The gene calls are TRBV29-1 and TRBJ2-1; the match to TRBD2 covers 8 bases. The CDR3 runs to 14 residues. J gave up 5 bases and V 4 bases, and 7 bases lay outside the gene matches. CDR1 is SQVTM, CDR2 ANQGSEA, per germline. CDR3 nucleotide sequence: TGCAGCGTTGGGCTTAGCGGGGTTAACAATGAGCAGTTCTTC. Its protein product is CSVGLSGVNNEQFF.

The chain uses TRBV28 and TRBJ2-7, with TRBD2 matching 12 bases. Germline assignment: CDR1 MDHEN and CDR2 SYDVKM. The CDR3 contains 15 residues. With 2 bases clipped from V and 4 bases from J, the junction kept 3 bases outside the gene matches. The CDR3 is CASSLASGGDYEQYF. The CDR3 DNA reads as TGTGCCAGCAGTTTAGCTAGCGGGGGGGATTACGAGCAGTACTTC. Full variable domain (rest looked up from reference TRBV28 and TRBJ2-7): DVKVTQSSRYLVKRTGEKVFLECVQDMDHENMFWYRQDPGLGLRLIYFSYDVKMKEKGDIPEGYSVSREKKERFSLILESASTNQTSMYLCASSLASGGDYEQYFGPGTRLTVT.

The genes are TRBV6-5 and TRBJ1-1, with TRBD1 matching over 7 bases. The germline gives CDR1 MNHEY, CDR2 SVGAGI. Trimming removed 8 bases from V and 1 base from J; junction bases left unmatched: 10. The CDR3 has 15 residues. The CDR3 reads CASGPTGTANTEAFF. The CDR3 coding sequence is TGTGCCAGCGGCCCGACCGGGACAGCGAACACTGAAGCTTTCTTT.

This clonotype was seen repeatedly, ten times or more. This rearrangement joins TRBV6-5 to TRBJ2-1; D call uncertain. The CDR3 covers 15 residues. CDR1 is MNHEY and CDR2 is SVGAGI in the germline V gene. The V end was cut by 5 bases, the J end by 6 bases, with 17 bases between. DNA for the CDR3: TGTGCCAGCAGTCGTTACCGAACTCAAGGCAATGAGCAGTTCTTC. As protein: CASSRYRTQGNEQFF.

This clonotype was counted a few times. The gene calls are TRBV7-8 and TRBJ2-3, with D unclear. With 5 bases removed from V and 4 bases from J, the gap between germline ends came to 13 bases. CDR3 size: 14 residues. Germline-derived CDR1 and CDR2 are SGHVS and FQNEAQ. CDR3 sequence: CASSRNKISDTQYF. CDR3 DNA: TGTGCCAGCAGCCGTAATAAGATCTCAGATACGCAGTATTTT.

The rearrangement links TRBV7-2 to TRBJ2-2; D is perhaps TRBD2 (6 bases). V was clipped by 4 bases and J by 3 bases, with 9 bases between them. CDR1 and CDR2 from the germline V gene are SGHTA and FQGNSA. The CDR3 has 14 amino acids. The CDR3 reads CASSSDYYTGELFF. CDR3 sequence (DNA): TGTGCCAGCAGCTCGGACTACTACACCGGGGAGCTGTTTTTT.

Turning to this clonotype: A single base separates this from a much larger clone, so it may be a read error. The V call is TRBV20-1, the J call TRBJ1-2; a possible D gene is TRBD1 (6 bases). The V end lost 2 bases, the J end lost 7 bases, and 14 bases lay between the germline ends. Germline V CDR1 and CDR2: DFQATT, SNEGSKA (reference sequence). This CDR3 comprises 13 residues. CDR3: CSARSTGTGGYTF. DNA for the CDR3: TGCAGTGCTAGAAGCACAGGGACGGGTGGCTACACCTTC.

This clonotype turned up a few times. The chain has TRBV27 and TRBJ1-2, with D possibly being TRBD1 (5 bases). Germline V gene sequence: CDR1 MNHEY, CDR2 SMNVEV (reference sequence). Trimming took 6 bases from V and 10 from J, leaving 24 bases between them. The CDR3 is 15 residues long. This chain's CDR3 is CASRPWGDSAGAYTF. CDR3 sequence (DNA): TGTGCCAGCAGACCCTGGGGTGACAGCGCCGGTGCCTACACCTTC.